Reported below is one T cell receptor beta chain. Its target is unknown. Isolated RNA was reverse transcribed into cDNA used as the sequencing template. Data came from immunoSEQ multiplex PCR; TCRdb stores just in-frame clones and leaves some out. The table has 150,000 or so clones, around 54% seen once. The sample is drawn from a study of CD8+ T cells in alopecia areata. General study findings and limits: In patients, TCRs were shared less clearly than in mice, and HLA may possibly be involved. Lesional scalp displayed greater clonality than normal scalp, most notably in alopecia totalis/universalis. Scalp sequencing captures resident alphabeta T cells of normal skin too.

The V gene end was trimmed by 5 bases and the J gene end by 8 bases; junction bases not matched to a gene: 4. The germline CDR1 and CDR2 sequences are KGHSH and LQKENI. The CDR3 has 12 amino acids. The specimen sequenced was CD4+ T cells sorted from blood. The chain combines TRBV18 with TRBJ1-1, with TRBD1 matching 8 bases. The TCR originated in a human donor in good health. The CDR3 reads CASSGRQGEAFF. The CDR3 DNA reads TGTGCCAGCTCAGGCAGACAGGGGGAAGCTTTCTTT.